This entry features one T cell receptor beta chain sequence. The antigen is unknown. These data belong to a study of blood T cells in healthy people across ages. Per-sample PBMC isolation yielded at least 6.5 million cells. The study, taken as a whole, reports: No conclusive comparison of naive versus antigen-experienced cells was possible with unsorted PBMCs.

Per the germline V gene, CDR1 is SGHTA and CDR2 is FQGNSA. V dropped 5 bases and J dropped 6 bases, with 19 bases sitting between them. The CDR3 has 16 residues. A sample-barcoded 5' primer and a J-beta primer mix were used in a second PCR of about 7 to 12 cycles. Every individual sample yielded 2.5 million or more paired-end reads (each containing CDR3). TCRdb passed the 5' RACE reads through MiXCR, listing each CDR3 protein once. The profile shows some 800,000 distinct CDR3 sequences, approximately 44% of them singletons. The V and J genes are TRBV7-2 and TRBJ2-2, with D perhaps given as TRBD1 or TRBD2 (7 bases each). The receptor was isolated from a man between 60 and 70 years old in good health. What was sequenced was blood. The CDR3 DNA reads as TGTGCCAGCAGCCCCCCAGGGGGGGGGGTTTCCGGGGAGCTGTTTTTT. Its protein product is CASSPPGGGVSGELFF. The whole variable domain, filled in from reference TRBV7-2 and TRBJ2-2, reads GAGVSQSPSNKVTEKGKDVELRCDPISGHTALYWYRQSLGQGLEFLIYFQGNSAPDKSGLPSDRFSAERTGGSVSTLTIQRTQQEDSAVYLCASSPPGGGVSGELFFGEGSRLTVL.